This T cell receptor (beta chain) stems from a study of T cell responses to AZD1222 COVID-19 vaccine. The study's findings and limits: Repertoire sampling happened only post peak T cell response. Spike-specific TCR breadth rose after two AZD1222 doses, and depth rose as well.

Produced via immunoSEQ multiplex PCR; TCRdb's table is partial and in-frame only. The profile shows 70,000 to 95,000 clones, 90% of them singletons. This clone has only one observation. The antigen is undetermined. J was trimmed by 2 bases and V by 2 bases; bases with no gene match: 2. Germline CDR1 reads SGHRS; CDR2 reads YFSETQ. The CDR3 is 14 residues long. Sequences were derived from peripheral blood, sampled on day 0 of AZD1222 vaccination. The TCR comes from an adult in good health. The J gene is TRBJ2-3, the V gene TRBV5-1; TRBD1 agrees at 7 bases. The DNA of the CDR3 is TGCGCCAGCAGCTTACAGGGGAACACAGATACGCAGTATTTT. Protein: CASSLQGNTDTQYF. Filled out from reference TRBV5-1 and TRBJ2-3, the complete variable domain reads KAGVTQTPRYLIKTRGQQVTLSCSPISGHRSVSWYQQTPGQGLQFLFEYFSETQRNKGNFPGRFSGRQFSNSRSEMNVSTLELGDSALYLCASSLQGNTDTQYFGPGTRLTVL.